The 20 T cell receptor beta chains below were found in one sample sequenced in a study of blood T cell repertoires in COVID-19 (dated by TCRdb to the early 2020s). The library was prepared using the immunoSEQ multiplex PCR assay. In its TCRdb copy, this immuneACCESS table keeps in-frame sequences only and misses some clones. Where compared with another copy, unresolved V genes explain less than half of these, and the others have no known cause. Present in this sample are hundreds of thousands of clones, just over 85% of which were seen just once. Together, the top ten hold 1.4% of the sample. Sequencing input: peripheral blood. These receptors came from a woman aged 25-40 years with active or convalescent COVID-19.

As to this clone: This sample also contains other DNA sequences that code for the same CDR3. This sequence joins TRBV27 and TRBJ1-4; 8 bases are a match to TRBD1. Germline CDR1 and CDR2: MNHEY and SMNVEV (reference sequence). CDR3 length: 14 residues. After removal of 2 bases from V and 7 bases from J, the junction contained 3 bases not matched to a gene. The CDR3 loop reads CASSLQGAGEKLFF. Here the CDR3 DNA reads TGTGCCAGCAGTTTACAGGGGGCTGGTGAAAAACTGTTTTTT.

The V and J genes are TRBV3-1 (or the pseudogene TRBV3-2) and TRBJ2-2; the D gene is possibly TRBD2 (5 bases). The germline V gene encodes CDR1 LGHDT and CDR2 YNNKEL (reference sequence). V dropped 4 bases and J dropped 6 bases, with 9 bases sitting between them. The CDR3 runs 13 residues. CDR3 DNA: TGTGCCAGCAGCCCCACTAGTGCCGGGGAGCTGTTTTTT. Translated: CASSPTSAGELFF.

The count of this clone is one. CDR3 sequence: CASSQPIGGGSYNSPLHF. CDR3 coding DNA: TGTGCCAGCAGCCAGCCCATAGGGGGTGGCTCCTATAATTCACCCCTCCACTTT. V usage is TRBV7-2 and J usage is TRBJ1-6; tentative D call: TRBD1 (6 bases). The CDR3 has 18 residues. Germline V gene sequence: CDR1 SGHTA, CDR2 FQGNSA. Between the trimmed V and J ends, which lost 5 bases and 0 bases, there was a span of 17 bases.

This chain joins TRBV19 and TRBJ1-3, with D hard to call. The CDR3 has 12 residues. V lost 10 bases and J lost 0, with 7 bases in between. Germline V gene sequence: CDR1 LNHDA, CDR2 SQIVND (reference sequence). The CDR3 spells CATVSSGNTIYF. In DNA, the CDR3 is TGTGCCACCGTCAGCTCTGGAAACACCATATATTTT.

This chain joins TRBV5-1 and TRBJ2-7, with 9 bases lining up with TRBD1. Germline CDR1 SGHRS, CDR2 YFSETQ. CDR3 length equals 16 residues. The V gene end was trimmed by 3 bases and the J gene end by 3 bases; junction bases not matched to a gene: 10. CDR3 DNA: TGCGCCAGCAGCTCAGGGGGTACAGGGGGCTTCTACGAGCAGTACTTC. Translated: CASSSGGTGGFYEQYF.

The V and J genes are TRBV6-5 and TRBJ2-1, with 8 bases that match TRBD2. The J segment lost 7 bases and the V segment lost 2 bases, leaving 7 bases of the junction unmatched. Germline V gives CDR1 MNHEY, CDR2 SVGAGI. The length of the CDR3 is 15 residues. CDR3 protein: CASSYLSGSLNEQFF. The CDR3 DNA sequence: TGTGCCAGCAGTTACCTCAGCGGGAGCTTGAATGAGCAGTTCTTC.

V usage is TRBV6-5 and J usage is TRBJ2-7, with D unresolved. The V gene lost 0 bases and the J gene lost 5 bases, with 11 bases spanning the gap. Germline V lookup: CDR1 MNHEY, CDR2 SVGAGI. CDR3 size: 14 residues. The CDR3 DNA reads as TGTGCCAGCAGTTACTCAATAGAGTCCCACGAGCAGTACTTC. It is translated as CASSYSIESHEQYF.

This clone appeared many times. The genes are TRBV6-5 and TRBJ1-2; tentatively, D is TRBD1 (5 bases). Germline lookup yields CDR1 MNHEY and CDR2 SVGAGI. Trimming took off 6 bases at V and 7 bases at J, with 15 bases between the two ends. The CDR3 covers 13 residues. In nucleotides, the CDR3 is TGTGCCAGCAGCGTTGGGACTCCGTCTGGCTACACCTTC. It encodes CASSVGTPSGYTF.

This chain links TRBV6-5 with TRBJ1-2; a possible D gene is TRBD1 (6 bases). CDR1 MNHEY and CDR2 SVGAGI come from the germline V gene. Trimming shortened V by 6 bases and J by 5 bases, and 13 bases separated the two germline ends. The CDR3 length is 13 residues. The CDR3 loop reads CASSPGAEYGYTF. In DNA, the CDR3 is TGTGCCAGCAGCCCAGGGGCAGAATATGGCTACACCTTC.

The chain links TRBV10-3 to TRBJ1-1, with TRBD1 identical over 7 bases. The CDR3 extends over 14 amino acids. The V and J ends lost 5 bases and 6 bases, in that order; junction bases with no gene match: 9. Looked up from germline, CDR1 is ENHRY and CDR2 is SYGVKD. The chain's CDR3 is CAISRNGQAPEAFF. CDR3 sequence (DNA): TGTGCCATCAGTCGGAATGGACAGGCCCCTGAAGCTTTCTTT.

The rearrangement joins TRBV6-6 to TRBJ1-1; 7 nucleotides agree with TRBD1. After removal of 6 bases from V and 1 base from J, the junction contained 2 bases not matched to a gene. Per germline, CDR1 MNHNY and CDR2 SVGAGI (reference sequence). The length of the CDR3 is 13 residues. The CDR3 nucleotides are TGTGCCAGCAGAGGACAGGCGAACACTGAAGCTTTCTTT. This encodes CASRGQANTEAFF.

The chain employs TRBV19 and TRBJ1-2, with TRBD1 identical over 9 bases. Unmatched junction bases numbered 5, after V lost 4 bases and J lost 5 bases. In germline, CDR1 is LNHDA, CDR2 SQIVND (reference sequence). The CDR3 is made up of 14 amino acids. The CDR3 protein is CASSRTGTGYGYTF. The CDR3 region has the DNA TGTGCCAGTAGTAGAACCGGGACAGGGTATGGCTACACCTTC.

This sequence joins TRBV5-4 and TRBJ1-1; D is unclear. This CDR3 comprises 15 residues. The germline gives CDR1 SGHNT, CDR2 YYREEE (reference sequence). V was shortened by 2 bases and J by 1 base, with 12 bases between the two germline ends. The CDR3 is CASSFSQAGNTEAFF. Here the CDR3 DNA reads TGTGCCAGCAGCTTCTCCCAAGCGGGGAACACTGAAGCTTTCTTT.

The chain couples TRBV5-1 to TRBJ1-1, with 9 bases fitting TRBD1. The junction had 7 bases not matched to a gene; V was cut back by 3 bases and J by 4 bases. The CDR3 runs to 15 residues. Germline V gives CDR1 SGHRS, CDR2 YFSETQ. CDR3 protein: CASSSQGAWSTEAFF. The CDR3 DNA sequence: TGCGCCAGCAGCTCACAGGGGGCTTGGAGCACTGAAGCTTTCTTT. Filled out from reference TRBV5-1 and TRBJ1-1, the complete variable domain reads KAGVTQTPRYLIKTRGQQVTLSCSPISGHRSVSWYQQTPGQGLQFLFEYFSETQRNKGNFPGRFSGRQFSNSRSEMNVSTLELGDSALYLCASSSQGAWSTEAFFGQGTRLTVV.

This clone was seen a single time. This sequence joins TRBV30 and TRBJ1-5; D perhaps matches TRBD1 (5 bases). Trimming removed 0 bases from V and 0 bases from J, with 9 bases in between. From germline, CDR1 is GTSNPN and CDR2 SVGIG (reference sequence). There are 15 residues in the CDR3. For the CDR3, the DNA is TGTGCCTGGAGTGTGGGGCCCCATAGCAATCAGCCCCAGCATTTT. It specifies CAWSVGPHSNQPQHF.

In DNA, the CDR3 is TGTGCCAGCAGTGCCCTCTACGGCTCTGGAAACACCATATATTTT. Translating gives CASSALYGSGNTIYF. The chain links TRBV25-1 to TRBJ1-3, with D uncertain. CDR3 length equals 15 residues. Germline values: CDR1 MGHDK, CDR2 SYGVNS. V dropped 4 bases and J dropped 0 bases, with 10 bases sitting between them.

The genes are TRBV6-5 and TRBJ2-5, with a weak D call TRBD2 (5 bases). V lost 7 bases to trimming and J lost 1 base, with 13 bases between them. CDR3 length equals 14 residues. CDR1 is MNHEY and CDR2 is SVGAGI in the germline V gene. In DNA, the CDR3 is TGTGCCAGCAAGGGAGCGGTAGCCCAAGAGACCCAGTACTTC. Its protein product is CASKGAVAQETQYF.

The chain joins TRBV7-2 to TRBJ2-2; possibly TRBD2 for D (6 bases). Germline assignment: CDR1 SGHTA and CDR2 FQGNSA. The CDR3 spans 16 residues. V dropped 1 base and J dropped 1 base, with 10 bases sitting between them. The CDR3 spells CASSLGGTWNTGELFF. Written as DNA, the CDR3 is TGTGCCAGCAGCTTAGGCGGGACTTGGAACACCGGGGAGCTGTTTTTT. The variable domain in full, with the rest retrieved from reference TRBV7-2 and TRBJ2-2, is GAGVSQSPSNKVTEKGKDVELRCDPISGHTALYWYRQSLGQGLEFLIYFQGNSAPDKSGLPSDRFSAERTGGSVSTLTIQRTQQEDSAVYLCASSLGGTWNTGELFFGEGSRLTVL.

The chain couples TRBV4-1 to TRBJ2-3, with a weak D call TRBD2 (6 bases). V lost 0 bases and J 3 bases, leaving 10 bases between the germline ends. In germline, CDR1 is MGHRA, CDR2 YSYEKL. The CDR3 length is 15 residues. The CDR3: CASSQERSGTDTQYF. CDR3 DNA: TGCGCCAGCAGCCAAGAAAGGAGCGGGACAGATACGCAGTATTTT.

In DNA, the CDR3 is TGTGCCAGCAGGACAGGTTATAACACTGAAGCTTTCTTT. Translated: CASRTGYNTEAFF. The chain has TRBV2 and TRBJ1-1, with D possibly being TRBD1 (6 bases). Germline CDR1 is SNHLY and CDR2 is FYNNEI. This CDR3 contains 13 residues. Trimming cost V 6 bases and J 2 bases, with 10 bases left between them.